This T cell receptor beta chain is drawn from a study of OX40 agonist ivuxolimab in advanced cancers. Profiling relied on immunoSEQ multiplex PCR, and the TCRdb table lists in-frame clones only, not all of them. The data hold roughly 17,000 clones, with around four fifths observed a single time. This CDR3 is built from 16 residues. V was clipped by 4 bases and J by 5 bases; unmatched bases: 5. CDR1 is LGHNA, CDR2 YNFKEQ, per germline. This clonotype was sampled from an adult with an advanced solid tumor such as melanoma, head and neck, liver or kidney cancer. The specimen comprised CD4+ or CD8+ T cells sorted from blood, sampled in a trial of the OX40 agonist ivuxolimab. J is TRBJ2-2 and V is TRBV4-2; TRBD2 matches 12 bases. DNA for the CDR3: TGTGCCAGCAGCCCTAGCGGGGGGGCCCGGACCGGGGAGCTGTTTTTT. It yields the protein CASSPSGGARTGELFF.